The 21 T cell receptor beta chains in this list originate from one sample, sequenced in a study of T cell clones after liver transplantation. Clones were sequenced by immunoSEQ multiplex PCR, and TCRdb holds only the in-frame ones, with some missing. The profile covers several thousand clones, with over 75% appearing a single time and around 19% taken by the ten largest. The sequenced sample was CD8+ T cells from blood, obtained before liver transplant. Every receptor here comes from a human donor who received a liver transplant.

The chain joins TRBV7-9 to TRBJ2-3, with a tentative D call TRBD2 (6 bases). The CDR3 contains 15 residues. In germline, CDR1 is SEHNR, CDR2 FQNEAQ (reference sequence). V was trimmed by 3 bases and J by 1 base, leaving 11 bases between them. CDR3 DNA: TGTGCCAGCAGCTTGGATTCGGGGGGCACAGATACGCAGTATTTT. It yields the protein CASSLDSGGTDTQYF.

The chain links TRBV7-2 to TRBJ2-5, with 8 bases lining up with TRBD2. The CDR3 contains 15 residues. After removal of 5 bases from V and 2 bases from J, the junction contained 7 bases not matched to a gene. CDR1 is SGHTA and CDR2 is FQGNSA in the germline V gene. This CDR3 is CASSPGGGVQETQYF. The CDR3, as DNA: TGTGCCAGCAGCCCGGGGGGGGGTGTACAAGAGACCCAGTACTTC.

The chain combines TRBV30 with TRBJ1-3; D perhaps matches TRBD1 (6 bases). The CDR3 is made up of 14 amino acids. CDR1 is GTSNPN and CDR2 is SVGIG in the germline V gene (reference sequence). V lost 1 base to trimming and J lost 8 bases, with 15 bases between them. CDR3 DNA sequence: TGTGCCTGGAGTGCCCTAGGGGGTTTGGACACCATATATTTT. Translating it yields CAWSALGGLDTIYF. Full variable domain (outside the CDR3, taken from reference TRBV30 and TRBJ1-3): SQTIHQWPATLVQPVGSPLSLECTVEGTSNPNLYWYRQAAGRGLQLLFYSVGIGQISSEVPQNLSASRPQDRQFILSSKKLLLSDSGFYLCAWSALGGLDTIYFGEGSWLTVV.

CDR3 in DNA: TGTGCCAGCAGTTTAAATCATAGGTACACTGAAGCTTTCTTT. Its translation: CASSLNHRYTEAFF. The gene calls are TRBV27 and TRBJ1-1, with D unclear. Germline CDR1 and CDR2: MNHEY and SMNVEV (reference sequence). The V end lost 2 bases, the J end lost 3 bases, and 10 bases lay between the germline ends. CDR3 size: 14 residues.

This clone was counted once. The V call is TRBV7-9, the J call TRBJ2-5, with D unresolved. CDR1 is SEHNR and CDR2 is FQNEAQ in the germline V gene (reference sequence). Trimming took 5 bases from V and 1 from J, leaving 11 bases between them. The CDR3 is 14 residues long. The CDR3 protein is CASSPVGPQETQYF. The CDR3 DNA reads as TGTGCCAGCAGCCCCGTGGGCCCCCAAGAGACCCAGTACTTC.

The CDR3: CASSLGTLTYNEQFF. In DNA, the CDR3 is TGTGCCAGCAGTTTGGGGACTCTTACCTACAATGAGCAGTTCTTC. This chain links TRBV27 with TRBJ2-1; perhaps TRBD2 as D (6 bases). CDR3 length: 15 amino acids. The germline V gene has CDR1 MNHEY and CDR2 SMNVEV (reference sequence). The germline V and J ends were trimmed by 3 bases and 2 bases, with 11 bases remaining between them.

This clone has only one observation. The chain couples TRBV2 to TRBJ2-5; D may be TRBD1 (6 bases). The last part of the DNA fits TRBJ2-7 better; the J call may be wrong. In germline, CDR1 is SNHLY, CDR2 FYNNEI. This CDR3 has 15 amino acids. CDR3 DNA sequence: TGTGCCAGCAGTGAGGGGGCTGGGTACTCCTACGAGCAGTACTTC. It codes for CASSEGAGYSYEQYF.

The chain carries TRBV2 and TRBJ1-4, with no clear D. The CDR3 sequence is 13 residues long. Germline-derived CDR1 and CDR2 are SNHLY and FYNNEI. The germline V and J ends were trimmed by 0 bases and 7 bases, with 6 bases remaining between them. The CDR3 DNA sequence: TGTGCCAGCAGTGAAGCAGATAGTGAAAAACTGTTTTTT. This translates into CASSEADSEKLFF.

The rearrangement joins TRBV28 to TRBJ1-2; no clear D gene. The CDR3 loop spans 17 amino acids. CDR1 and CDR2 (germline): MDHEN, SYDVKM. The V end lost 4 bases, the J end lost 0 bases, and 18 bases lay between the germline ends. The CDR3 region has the DNA TGTGCCAGCAGTTCCCAAGACCGACGGGTAGCTAACTATGGCTACACCTTC. Translating gives CASSSQDRRVANYGYTF.

In its sample, this clone was seen a few times. The junction does not match germline at one end; this may be a read error. The J gene is TRBJ1-2, the V gene TRBV4-3; D is undetermined. The CDR3 is 12 residues long. Germline CDR1 and CDR2: LGHNA and YSLEER. The CDR3 DNA reads TGCGCCAGCAGCCAAGATAAGGCCAGTCCAAGCTTC. Translation gives CASSQDKASPSF.

V gene TRBV6-5 combines with J gene TRBJ1-4; D perhaps matches TRBD1 (6 bases). Deletions cut 6 bases from V and 7 bases from J, with 15 bases between. Per germline, CDR1 MNHEY and CDR2 SVGAGI. The CDR3 consists of 14 residues. The CDR3 region is CASSNTEGGEKLFF. DNA of the CDR3: TGTGCCAGCAGCAACACGGAGGGGGGTGAAAAACTGTTTTTT.

The genes are TRBV27 and TRBJ2-7; the D is unclear. The CDR3 contains 11 residues. Per germline, CDR1 MNHEY and CDR2 SMNVEV (reference sequence). Trimming removed 0 bases at V and 6 bases at J, with 3 bases between. The CDR3, as DNA: TGTGCCAGCAGTTTATCGGGCGAGCAGTACTTC. Its protein is CASSLSGEQYF.

CDR3 region: CATSLGQNTDTQYF. The CDR3 nucleotides read TGTGCCACCAGCTTAGGGCAGAACACAGATACGCAGTATTTT. The rearrangement joins TRBV15 to TRBJ2-3; D is uncertain. Germline CDR1 reads LNHNV; CDR2 reads YYDKDF (reference sequence). The CDR3 sequence is 14 residues long. V lost 5 bases and J lost 2, with 11 bases in between.

This clone was seen a handful of times. V is TRBV10-3 and J is TRBJ1-5, with TRBD1 matching 7 bases. Unmatched junction bases numbered 7, after V lost 5 bases and J lost 0 bases. Germline CDR1 reads ENHRY; CDR2 reads SYGVKD. The CDR3 covers 16 residues. The CDR3 DNA reads as TGTGCCATCAGTTCTGGGACAGCTGATAGCAATCAGCCCCAGCATTTT. Translating it yields CAISSGTADSNQPQHF.

This chain links TRBV5-4 with TRBJ2-6; D is perhaps TRBD2 (5 bases). Trimming pared 4 bases from V and 0 bases from J, leaving 14 bases between. The CDR3 spans 17 residues. Per the germline V gene, CDR1 is SGHNT and CDR2 is YYREEE (reference sequence). Here the CDR3 DNA reads TGTGCCAGCAGCCTAGGGCAGCGGATCTCTGGGGCCAACGTCCTGACTTTC. It codes for CASSLGQRISGANVLTF.

This chain connects TRBV28 to TRBJ1-2; 9 bases line up with TRBD1. Germline trimming cut 6 bases from V and 6 bases from J; bases unmatched to any gene: 11. This CDR3 is built from 15 residues. Germline CDR1 and CDR2: MDHEN and SYDVKM. CDR3 bases: TGTGCCAGCAGACCGAACACAGGGGGCATTAATGGCTACACCTTC. It is translated as CASRPNTGGINGYTF.

In its sample, this clone was seen once. J is TRBJ2-2 and V is TRBV9; TRBD2 aligns across 11 bases. This CDR3 spans 17 amino acids. The V segment lost 2 bases and the J segment 2 bases; nucleotides outside the gene matches: 5. Germline-derived CDR1 and CDR2 are SGDLS and YYNGEE. In DNA, the CDR3 is TGTGCCAGCAGCGTCCCAGGGACTAGCGGAAACACCGGGGAGCTGTTTTTT. It is translated as CASSVPGTSGNTGELFF. Complete variable domain (other parts from reference TRBV9 and TRBJ2-2): DSGVTQTPKHLITATGQRVTLRCSPRSGDLSVYWYQQSLDQGLQFLIQYYNGEERAKGNILERFSAQQFPDLHSELNLSSLELGDSALYFCASSVPGTSGNTGELFFGEGSRLTVL.

The chain employs TRBV2 and TRBJ2-1, with a weak D call TRBD1 (6 bases). Trimming pared 6 bases from V and 9 bases from J, leaving 18 bases between. The CDR3 covers 14 residues. Germline loops: CDR1 SNHLY, CDR2 FYNNEI. The CDR3 bases are TGTGCCAGCAGAGGGACGCAGGGGCGAGGTGAGCAGTTCTTC. Protein product: CASRGTQGRGEQFF.

This chain uses TRBV27 with TRBJ2-2; TRBD1 is a possible D gene (5 bases). The CDR3 has 18 amino acids. V was shortened by 6 bases and J by 0 bases, with 20 bases between the two germline ends. Germline V gene lookup returns CDR1 MNHEY and CDR2 SMNVEV (reference sequence). Written as DNA, the CDR3 is TGTGCCAGCAGCACCTTTTTGGGCAGGGATACGAACACCGGGGAGCTGTTTTTT. Protein: CASSTFLGRDTNTGELFF.

This clone appeared once. V and J are TRBV7-2 and TRBJ1-4, with D unclear. The CDR3 spans 17 residues. In germline, CDR1 is SGHTA, CDR2 FQGNSA. Trimming stripped 0 bases from V and 6 bases from J, with 17 bases between. The CDR3 DNA reads as TGTGCCAGCAGCTTAGCGCCTTCGGAACAGCCCTATGAAAAACTGTTTTTT. This gives the protein CASSLAPSEQPYEKLFF.

The chain is built from TRBV2 and TRBJ2-1, with 10 bases aligning to TRBD2. The CDR3 loop spans 11 amino acids. J lost 9 bases, V lost 10 bases, and 3 bases had no gene match. Germline lookup yields CDR1 SNHLY and CDR2 FYNNEI. The CDR3 DNA follows: TGTGCCAAGCGGGAGGGGGCTGAGCAGTTCTTC. It translates to CAKREGAEQFF.